The rows below give T cell receptor beta chains drawn from one sample of a study of blood T cell repertoires in COVID-19. Clones were sequenced by immunoSEQ multiplex PCR, and TCRdb holds only the in-frame ones, with some missing. Of 55,000 to 80,000 clones listed, around four fifths are singletons. Sequencing was carried out using peripheral blood. These receptors were collected from a human donor in a cohort sampled during active COVID-19. The CDR3 runs from the conserved cysteine through the conserved F or W. A D gene is named only where the DNA matches it firmly. Only part of the rows carry a size: once, few, many, or a class if the clone is expanded.

V,J,length,D,size,DNA,CDR3
TRBV11-2,TRBJ1-2,16,TRBD1,few,TGTGCCAGCAGCTTGGACTCGGGAACAGGGGTCTATGGCTACACCTTC,CASSLDSGTGVYGYTF
TRBV5-6,TRBJ1-1,17,TRBD1,once,TGTGCCAGCAGCTTGGCTTCAGGGGGCGCGACGAACACTGAAGCTTTCTTT,CASSLASGGATNTEAFF
TRBV5-4,TRBJ2-7,15,TRBD2,.,TGTGCCAGCAGCTGGGGGGGGACTAGCGGTTACGAGCAGTACTTC,CASSWGGTSGYEQYF
TRBV18,TRBJ2-7,15,TRBD2,few,TGTGCCAGCTCACAAGGACTAGCGGGCCGCTACGAGCAGTACTTC,CASSQGLAGRYEQYF
TRBV3-1/TRBV3-2,TRBJ2-4,17,.,.,TGTGCCAGCAGCCAAGATGGGCCGCAGGGAGCCAAAAACATTCAGTACTTC,CASSQDGPQGAKNIQYF
TRBV30,TRBJ1-2,15,TRBD1,.,TGTGCCTGGAGAAAAGCCGGGACAGGGAATCAAGGCTACACCTTC,CAWRKAGTGNQGYTF
TRBV4-2,TRBJ2-2,16,TRBD1,.,TGTGCCAGCAGCCAAAAGGGACAGGGGCGCACCGGGGAGCTGTTTTTT,CASSQKGQGRTGELFF
TRBV2,TRBJ2-7,14,TRBD1,.,TGTGCCAGCAGCGAGAACAGGGGGCCCTACGAGCAGTACTTC,CASSENRGPYEQYF
TRBV5-1,TRBJ1-1,15,.,.,TGCGCCAGCTCACCCGCCGGACGGGGGGGGACTGAAGCTTTCTTT,CASSPAGRGGTEAFF
TRBV9,TRBJ2-7,15,TRBD1,.,TGTGCCAGCAGCCCACTAGGGGTACAGGGGAACGAGCAGTACTTC,CASSPLGVQGNEQYF
TRBV27,TRBJ2-1,15,.,once,TGTGCCAGCAGCCTGGAGACAGCCTTCGACAATGAGCAGTTCTTC,CASSLETAFDNEQFF
TRBV7-6,TRBJ1-3,15,.,.,TGTGCCAGCAGCGTCGGGGGAGTTGATGGAAACACCATATATTTT,CASSVGGVDGNTIYF
TRBV25-1,TRBJ1-3,17,.,.,TGTGCCAGCAGTGAGTCCCCGGGAGGGGCGTATGGAAACACCATATATTTT,CASSESPGGAYGNTIYF
TRBV15,TRBJ1-1,16,TRBD1,few,TGTGCCACCAGCAGACTTGAGGACAGGGGTGGCACTGAAGCTTTCTTT,CATSRLEDRGGTEAFF
TRBV7-6,TRBJ2-1,13,.,.,TGTGCCAGCAGCTATCGACTGTACAATGAGCAGTTCTTC,CASSYRLYNEQFF
TRBV3-1/TRBV3-2,TRBJ2-7,15,TRBD1,.,TGTGCCAGCAGCCCCCGGGCGACAGGGGTGTACGAGCAGTACTTC,CASSPRATGVYEQYF
TRBV7-3,TRBJ1-2,14,TRBD1,medium-sized,TGTGCCAGCAGCCCTAGGGGACAGGGCGGCGGCTACACCTTC,CASSPRGQGGGYTF
TRBV6-5,TRBJ2-1,16,TRBD1,.,TGTGCCAGCAGTTACCTAGGACAGGGATTAAACAATGAGCAGTTCTTC,CASSYLGQGLNNEQFF
TRBV19,TRBJ1-1,15,.,.,TGTGCCAGTAGGTCTCTAGTAGGGGCGAACACTGAAGCTTTCTTT,CASRSLVGANTEAFF
TRBV5-1,TRBJ2-5,15,TRBD1,.,TGCGCCAGCAGCTTGGGTAGGGGGCAAGAAGAGACCCAGTACTTC,CASSLGRGQEETQYF
TRBV11-2,TRBJ2-1,19,TRBD2,.,TGTGCCAGCAGCTCACTGCGAATTTCTAGCGGGAGACCCTACAATGAGCAGTTCTTC,CASSSLRISSGRPYNEQFF
TRBV10-3,TRBJ1-2,15,.,.,TGTGCCATCAGTGAGTCGAGGGCAGCTAACTATGGCTACACCTTC,CAISESRAANYGYTF
TRBV2,TRBJ1-5,13,.,.,TGTGCCAGCGGGGCAGGGCTCAATCAGCCCCAGCATTTT,CASGAGLNQPQHF
TRBV7-2,TRBJ2-5,14,TRBD2,.,TGTGCCAGCAGGGGGACTAGCGGGGGTGAGACCCAGTACTTC,CASRGTSGGETQYF
TRBV7-2,TRBJ2-3,11,.,.,TGTGCCAGCAGCTTCTACGATACGCAGTATTTT,CASSFYDTQYF
TRBV2,TRBJ2-1,12,.,.,TGTGCCAGCACCCCAATGACAGGCCGGCAGTTCTTC,CASTPMTGRQFF
TRBV5-1,TRBJ1-2,14,.,once,TGCGCCAGCAGCTTGGTAGCGGGCAACTATGGCTACACCTTC,CASSLVAGNYGYTF
TRBV15,TRBJ1-2,19,.,.,TGTGCCACCAGCACTCCCCTGGGGGAGGGCCAACTCCTTAACTATGGCTACACCTTC,CATSTPLGEGQLLNYGYTF
TRBV7-9,TRBJ1-1,13,.,.,TGTGCCAGCAGACTCCAGGAGAACACTGAAGCTTTCTTT,CASRLQENTEAFF
TRBV27,TRBJ2-7,13,.,.,TGTGCCAGCAGTGCACAGGGATTGCGAGAGCAGTACTTC,CASSAQGLREQYF
TRBV5-1,TRBJ2-2,15,.,once,TGCGCCAGCAGCCGTACGGGTTCAAACACCGGGGAGCTGTTTTTT,CASSRTGSNTGELFF
TRBV7-8,TRBJ1-2,14,TRBD1,.,TGTGCCAGCAGACAAGGACAGGGCAAAGGTGGCTACACCTTC,CASRQGQGKGGYTF
TRBV24-1,TRBJ2-5,15,TRBD2,.,TGTGCCACCAGTGACACTAGCGGGAGTGTTGAGACCCAGTACTTC,CATSDTSGSVETQYF
TRBV30,TRBJ1-2,17,.,once,TGTGCCTGGAGTCGAGACCGGGTCTCTCGTCCGAACTATGGCTACACCTTC,CAWSRDRVSRPNYGYTF
TRBV20-1,TRBJ2-7,11,.,.,TGCAGTGCCACATCAGGGCACGAGCAGTACTTC,CSATSGHEQYF
TRBV6-5,TRBJ2-1,12,TRBD2,.,TGTGCCTGCCGGGACTACAATAATGAGCAGTTCTTC,CACRDYNNEQFF
TRBV7-6,TRBJ1-3,14,.,.,TGTGCCAGCAGCCCTGCACAGGGAAGGGACACCATATATTTT,CASSPAQGRDTIYF
TRBV4-1,TRBJ1-1,18,TRBD1,.,TGCGCCAGCAGCCAAGATAAAGGCAGGGGGTTGTTGGACACTGAAGCTTTCTTT,CASSQDKGRGLLDTEAFF
TRBV18,TRBJ2-1,17,.,.,TGTGCCAGCTCACCAAGCATGGGACAAGGTCGGACTAATGAGCAGTTCTTC,CASSPSMGQGRTNEQFF
TRBV7-9,TRBJ2-7,13,.,.,TGTGCCAGCAGCTTAGTCGCTAGTACCGAGCAGTACTTC,CASSLVASTEQYF
TRBV7-6,TRBJ1-1,15,.,.,TGTGCCAGCAGCTCCTTAGAGGGCTGGAACACTGAAGCTTTCTTT,CASSSLEGWNTEAFF